This note documents a single T cell receptor beta chain sequence. As yet, its antigen is unknown. TCRdb processed the 5' RACE reads anew with MiXCR; each CDR3 protein has one entry. The sample lists hundreds of thousands of distinct CDR3 sequences; about 20% were seen once. CDR1 is MGHRA and CDR2 is YSYEKL in the germline V gene. With 4 bases clipped from V and 6 bases from J, the junction kept 5 bases outside the gene matches. This CDR3 has 15 amino acids. This sample was included in a study of CD8 T cells in ankylosing spondylitis. Study-wide findings and caveats: Disease-linked clones proved CD8+ and comparatively uncommon in peripheral blood. A motif of several highly homologous TCR beta variants was seen as apparently characteristic of ankylosing spondylitis blood.

Sample: blood, either unsorted or a sorted T cell fraction (not recorded which). The TCR originated in a male donor with ankylosing spondylitis or in good health (not recorded which). The chain joins TRBV4-1 to TRBJ1-4; TRBD1 aligns across 10 bases. CDR3 loop: CASSLTGTGDEKLFF. The CDR3 region has the DNA TGCGCCAGCAGCCTGACCGGGACAGGGGATGAAAAACTGTTTTTT.